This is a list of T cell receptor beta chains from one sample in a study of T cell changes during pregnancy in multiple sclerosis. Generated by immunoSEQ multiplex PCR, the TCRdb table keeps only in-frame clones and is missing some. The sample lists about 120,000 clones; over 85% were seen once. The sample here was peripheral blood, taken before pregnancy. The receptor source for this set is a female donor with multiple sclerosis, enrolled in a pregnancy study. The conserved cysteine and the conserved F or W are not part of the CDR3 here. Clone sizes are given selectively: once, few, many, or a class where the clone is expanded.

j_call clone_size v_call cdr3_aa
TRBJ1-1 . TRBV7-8 ASSSRGGGNTEAF
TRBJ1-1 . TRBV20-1 SATGTEAF
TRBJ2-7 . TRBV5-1 ASSSTSGSHPGEQY
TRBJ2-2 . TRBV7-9 ASSSPGYGELF
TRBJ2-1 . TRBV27 ASRPGQGLVEQF
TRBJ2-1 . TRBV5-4 ASSFSLAGDNEQF
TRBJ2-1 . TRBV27 ASAPGHGEQF
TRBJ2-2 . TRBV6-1 ASSARGDTGELF
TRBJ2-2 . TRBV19 ASSAGQMGTGELF
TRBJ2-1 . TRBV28 ASSLNGVNEQF
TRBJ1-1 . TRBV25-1 ASSGGLFQAF
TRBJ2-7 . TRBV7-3 ASSLNRVGGSYEQY
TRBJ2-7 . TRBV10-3 AISADRGHYEQY
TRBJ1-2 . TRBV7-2 ASSSVTGMGNYGYT
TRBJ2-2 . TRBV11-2 ASSLTSGPTGELF
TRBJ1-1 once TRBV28 ASTAQGTNTEAF
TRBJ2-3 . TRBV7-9 ASKQGSTDTQY
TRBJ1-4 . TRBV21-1 ASSPSNGTGGEKLF
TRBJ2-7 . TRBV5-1 ASSPAGGYEQY
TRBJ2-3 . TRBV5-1 ASSNRDRGTDTQY
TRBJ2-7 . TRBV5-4 ASSWGLAGSQVEEQY
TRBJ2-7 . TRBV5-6 ASSLGASTYEQY
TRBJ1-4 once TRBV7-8 ASSLAPGGLEKLF
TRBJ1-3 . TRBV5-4 ASSSQWTGAGNTIY
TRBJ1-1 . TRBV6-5 ASRFAVDTEAF
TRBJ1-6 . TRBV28 ASSLAGNSPLH
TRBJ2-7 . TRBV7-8 ASSLAQGRSYEQY
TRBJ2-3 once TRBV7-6 ASRSLAGVADTQY
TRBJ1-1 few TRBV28 ASSRREETTEAF
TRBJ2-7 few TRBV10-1 ASSASDGREQY
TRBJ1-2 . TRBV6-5 ASSYSTLGSGYT
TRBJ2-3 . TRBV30 AWNSLAGEY
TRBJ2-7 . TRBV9 ASSVASSGNPYEQY